The present entry profiles one T cell receptor beta chain with its context. What it recognizes is unknown. This sample was taken from a study of cytomegalovirus exposure and HLA in healthy donors. Study at large: Previous work identified some 120 million unique TCR beta sequences from 150 million to 200 million T cells. Study results and caveats: There were 160 or so TCR beta chains listed as cytomegalovirus-associated. Sequencing likely generated an artifact that appeared as a cluster of highly shared sequence variants. TCR beta V- and J-gene trimming was later associated with a missense DCLRE1C variant.

Researchers ran the PCR with 60 Vbeta and 13 Jbeta primers. Measured with immunoSEQ multiplex PCR; TCRdb has only the in-frame clones, and not every one. The sample lists tens of thousands of clones; roughly 66% were seen once. This CDR3 spans 16 amino acids. V was clipped by 2 bases and J by 1 base, with 15 bases between them. The V gene's germline CDR1 is MNHNY and CDR2 SVGAGI (reference sequence). The material sequenced was PBMCs. The rearrangement uses TRBV6-6 and TRBJ2-7; possibly TRBD2 for D (6 bases). The TCR comes from a man aged 25 to 45 in good health and CMV-seronegative. The CDR3 protein is CASSYSRERLSYEQYF. The CDR3 DNA sequence: TGTGCCAGCAGTTACAGTCGGGAGCGTCTGTCCTACGAGCAGTACTTC.